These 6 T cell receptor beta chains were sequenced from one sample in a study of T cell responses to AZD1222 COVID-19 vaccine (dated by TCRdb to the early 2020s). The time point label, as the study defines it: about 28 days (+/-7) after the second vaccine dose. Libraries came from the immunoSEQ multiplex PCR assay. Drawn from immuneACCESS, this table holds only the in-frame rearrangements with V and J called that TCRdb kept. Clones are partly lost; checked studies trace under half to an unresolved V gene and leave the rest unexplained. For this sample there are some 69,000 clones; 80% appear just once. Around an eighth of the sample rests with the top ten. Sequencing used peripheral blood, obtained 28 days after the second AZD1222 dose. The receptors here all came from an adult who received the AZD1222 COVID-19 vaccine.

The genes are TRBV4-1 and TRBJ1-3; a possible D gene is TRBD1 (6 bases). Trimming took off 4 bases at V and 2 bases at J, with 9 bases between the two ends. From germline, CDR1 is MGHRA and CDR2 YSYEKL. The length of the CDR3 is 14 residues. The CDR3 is CASSPQGPGNTIYF. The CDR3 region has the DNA TGCGCCAGCAGCCCACAGGGCCCTGGAAACACCATATATTTT.

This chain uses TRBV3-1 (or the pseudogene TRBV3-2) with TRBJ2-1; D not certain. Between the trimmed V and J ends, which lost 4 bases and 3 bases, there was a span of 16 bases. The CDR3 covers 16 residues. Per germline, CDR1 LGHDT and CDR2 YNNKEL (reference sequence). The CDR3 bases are TGTGCCAGCAGCCCTGTGTCTCAGGAAGGCTACAATGAGCAGTTCTTC. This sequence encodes CASSPVSQEGYNEQFF.

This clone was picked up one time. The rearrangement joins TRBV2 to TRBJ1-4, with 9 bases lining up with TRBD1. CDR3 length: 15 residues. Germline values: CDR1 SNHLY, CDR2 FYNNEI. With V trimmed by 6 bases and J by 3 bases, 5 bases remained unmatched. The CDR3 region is CASRNRGPANEKLFF. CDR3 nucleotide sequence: TGTGCCAGCAGGAACAGGGGGCCGGCTAATGAAAAACTGTTTTTT.

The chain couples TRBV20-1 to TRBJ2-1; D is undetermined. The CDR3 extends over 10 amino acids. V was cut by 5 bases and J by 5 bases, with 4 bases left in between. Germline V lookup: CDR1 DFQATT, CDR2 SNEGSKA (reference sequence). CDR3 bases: TGCAGTGCTCGGAACAATGAGCAGTTCTTC. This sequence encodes CSARNNEQFF.

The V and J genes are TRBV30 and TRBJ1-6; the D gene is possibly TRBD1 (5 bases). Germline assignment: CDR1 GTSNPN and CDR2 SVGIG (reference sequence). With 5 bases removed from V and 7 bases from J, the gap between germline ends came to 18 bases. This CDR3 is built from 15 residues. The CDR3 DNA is TGTGCCTGGGCTCGACGGGGGGGAGGGAATTCACCCCTCCACTTT. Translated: CAWARRGGGNSPLHF.

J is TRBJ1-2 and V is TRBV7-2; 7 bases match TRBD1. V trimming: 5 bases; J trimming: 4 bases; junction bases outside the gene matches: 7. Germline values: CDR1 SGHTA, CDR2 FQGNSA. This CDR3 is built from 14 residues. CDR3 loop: CASSPGDRFYGYTF. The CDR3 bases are TGTGCCAGCAGCCCCGGGGACAGATTCTATGGCTACACCTTC.